A selection of T cell receptor beta chains follows, all from one sample in a study of cytotoxic CD8 clonotypes in ibrutinib-treated CLL. This table comes from immunoSEQ multiplex PCR, and its TCRdb copy is limited to in-frame clones, with some not included. The sample consists of under 200,000 clones, approximately 80% of them appearing once. Sequences were derived from PBMCs, sampled after 24 months of ibrutinib treatment. The source is a human donor with chronic lymphocytic leukemia. CDR3s include the opening cysteine and the closing phenylalanine or tryptophan. The D gene is left open where the match is weak. Size tells how often a clone was seen (once, few, many) or the class of an expanded clone, and some rows leave it out.

clone size	V gene	CDR3 length	J gene	D gene	CDR3 DNA	CDR3 protein
-	TRBV7-6	15	TRBJ2-7	-	TGTGCCAGCAGCTTAGTCTGGGCTAAGGGATACGAGCAGTACTTC	CASSLVWAKGYEQYF
few	TRBV5-1	14	TRBJ1-1	-	TGCGCCAGCAGATCTAGGGGGGGAAACCCTGAAGCTTTCTTT	CASRSRGGNPEAFF
once	TRBV19	15	TRBJ1-6	-	TGTGCCAGTAGTGACATGTATTGGGATAATTCACCCCTCCACTTT	CASSDMYWDNSPLHF
-	TRBV18	15	TRBJ1-3	TRBD1	TGTGCCAGCTCACTGGACAGGGGATCTGGAAACACCATATATTTT	CASSLDRGSGNTIYF
-	TRBV10-1	16	TRBJ2-3	TRBD2	TGCGCCAGCAGTGATGTCGGCGGGGGGGCTCCAGATACGCAGTATTTT	CASSDVGGGAPDTQYF
-	TRBV11-2	14	TRBJ2-5	TRBD2	TGTGCCAGCAGCTTAGCGGCGCGGGAGAAGACCCAGTACTTC	CASSLAAREKTQYF
once	TRBV11-2	15	TRBJ2-1	-	TGTGCCAGCGCAGGGGGGCGTAATTCCTACAATGAGCAGTTCTTC	CASAGGRNSYNEQFF
many	TRBV4-1	12	TRBJ2-3	-	TGCGCCAGCAGCCAACCCTATGATACGCAGTATTTT	CASSQPYDTQYF
once	TRBV5-1	13	TRBJ2-7	-	TGCGCCAGCAGCTTGACAGGTTCCTACGAGCAGTACTTC	CASSLTGSYEQYF
-	TRBV5-1	19	TRBJ2-3	TRBD2	TGCGCCAGCAGCACCCAGGGACTAGCGGGGGGAGGTGGCACAGATACGCAGTATTTT	CASSTQGLAGGGGTDTQYF
few	TRBV6-5	15	TRBJ2-3	-	TGTGCCAGCAGTACCCCTAGGGGGAAGAAGGATACGCAGTATTTT	CASSTPRGKKDTQYF
-	TRBV7-9	17	TRBJ1-3	-	TGTGCCAGCAGCCCAATGGTTGGGACCTCCTCTGGAAACACCATATATTTT	CASSPMVGTSSGNTIYF
-	TRBV19	12	TRBJ1-5	-	TGTGCCAGTAGTATTGGATCTCAGCCCCAGCATTTT	CASSIGSQPQHF
once	TRBV7-3	16	TRBJ2-6	TRBD1	TGTGCCAGCAGCCCCAGGGGGCTCTCTGGGGCCAACGTCCTGACTTTC	CASSPRGLSGANVLTF
-	TRBV5-1	14	TRBJ2-7	-	TGCGCCAGCAGCTTGTCCGGCAGCTCCTACGAGCAGTACTTC	CASSLSGSSYEQYF
-	TRBV5-1	14	TRBJ2-5	-	TGCGCCAGCAGCTTGGTAGACGGCCAAGAGACCCAGTACTTC	CASSLVDGQETQYF
-	TRBV6-5	14	TRBJ2-7	-	TGTGCCAGCAGTTACAAGGACGGATCGCTGGAGCAGTACTTC	CASSYKDGSLEQYF
-	TRBV4-1	13	TRBJ1-1	-	TGCGCCAGCAGCCAAGTTGGATACACTGAAGCTTTCTTT	CASSQVGYTEAFF
-	TRBV7-9	18	TRBJ2-7	TRBD1	TGTGCCAGCAGCACCGGGACAGACCAACCCAGTAGTCTCTACGAGCAGTACTTC	CASSTGTDQPSSLYEQYF
-	TRBV4-2	13	TRBJ2-7	-	TGTGCCAGCAGCCAAGATTTCCAGTACGAGCAGTACTTC	CASSQDFQYEQYF
once	TRBV7-2	15	TRBJ2-7	-	TGTGCCAGCAGCTCTCCAGACAGGCCCCCCTACGAGCAGTACTTC	CASSSPDRPPYEQYF
-	TRBV30	12	TRBJ1-1	-	TGTGCCTGGAGTGTAAGGCAGGGTCCTACTTTCTTT	CAWSVRQGPTFF
-	TRBV30	15	TRBJ2-2	TRBD2	TGTGCCTGGGTCGGACTAGCGGGAATTAACAGGGAGCTGTTTTTT	CAWVGLAGINRELFF
-	TRBV28	15	TRBJ1-2	TRBD1	TGTGCCAGCAGTCTCTACAGGACAGGGGGCTATGGCTACACCTTC	CASSLYRTGGYGYTF
-	TRBV29-1	14	TRBJ1-1	TRBD1	TGCAGCGTTTGGGCTCCTACAGGGGGCACTGAAGCTTTCTTT	CSVWAPTGGTEAFF
-	TRBV18	14	TRBJ2-1	-	TGTGCCAGCTCACCAAAGGGTGTCTACAATGAGCAGTTCTTC	CASSPKGVYNEQFF
-	TRBV15	15	TRBJ2-7	-	TGTGCCACCAGCAGAGTCCCCCGAACTGTGCAAGAGCAGTACTTC	CATSRVPRTVQEQYF
-	TRBV27	15	TRBJ2-3	-	TGTGCCAGCAGTCTAGCCGGGACCCCTTGGGATACGCAGTATTTT	CASSLAGTPWDTQYF
-	TRBV5-6	14	TRBJ2-6	-	TGTGCCAGCAGCTTCATGATTGGGGCCAACGTCCTGACTTTC	CASSFMIGANVLTF
-	TRBV18	16	TRBJ2-1	TRBD2	TGTGCCAGCTCTCGGAGGACTAGCGGGAGATCCGATGAGCAGTTCTTC	CASSRRTSGRSDEQFF
-	TRBV15	15	TRBJ2-5	-	TGTGCCACCAGCAGAGATCGGGGCAGGGAAGAGACCCAGTACTTC	CATSRDRGREETQYF